This T cell receptor beta chain was found in a study of blood T cell repertoires in COVID-19. Looking at the study overall: Researchers got acute and convalescent COVID-19 samples from the United States, Italy and Spain. Nucleic acid was either cDNA or gDNA, and it came from T cells, B-cell-depleted T cells, or PBMCs.

How the authors handled the data: For nucleated cells, counts were estimated from reference gene primer amplification. Sequenced by immunoSEQ multiplex PCR; TCRdb stores in-frame clones only, minus some. From that table come the V and J calls and clone size; the DNA was used to work out D and trimming. The top ten hold 0.6% to 0.7% of the sample, which has about 410,000 clones, 90% seen once. Germline CDR1 and CDR2: LNHDA and SQIVND (reference sequence). V lost 3 bases and J 5 bases, leaving 16 bases between the germline ends. CDR3 length: 15 residues. Adults between roughly 18 and 89 years of age took part from fewer than 30 US areas.

The sample taken for sequencing was PBMCs or T cells enriched from blood (not recorded which). This clonotype was obtained from a man younger than 35 who had recovered from COVID-19. This chain connects TRBV19 to TRBJ1-2; weak D call: TRBD1 (5 bases). DNA for the CDR3: TGTGCCAGTAGTATTCAGGGCTCGGGTGTATATGGCTACACCTTC. This encodes CASSIQGSGVYGYTF.